This T cell receptor beta chain came from a study of T cells in Graves' hyperthyroidism and ophthalmopathy. This clonotype was seen a few times. Looked up from germline, CDR1 is LNHDA and CDR2 is SQIVND (reference sequence). The CDR3 runs 12 residues. V was pared by 6 bases and J by 6 bases, with 9 bases between. Researchers took RNA transcripts and amplified the TCR beta CDR3 regions from them. A first-round RT-PCR of the TCR CDR3 used the HTBI primer set. Each CDR3 protein gets one entry after TCRdb re-called the multiplex PCR reads with MiXCR. The table lists about 500,000 distinct CDR3 sequences, 15% to 20% of them singletons.

The TCR originated in a woman in her twenties or thirties with Graves' ophthalmopathy. Specimen: blood. The chain combines TRBV19 with TRBJ1-5; tentative D call: TRBD1 (5 bases). The CDR3 is CASRLGVQPQHF. In nucleotides, the CDR3 is TGTGCCAGTAGACTGGGGGTTCAGCCCCAGCATTTT.